This is a list of T cell receptor beta chains from one sample in a study of T cells in Graves' hyperthyroidism and ophthalmopathy. Using its own MiXCR run on the multiplex PCR reads, TCRdb lists one record per CDR3 protein. The table lists 600,000 or so distinct CDR3 sequences, about a sixth of them singletons. Sequencing used blood. All receptors come from a woman in her twenties or thirties with Graves' hyperthyroidism. The CDR3 runs from the conserved cysteine through the conserved F or W. A D gene is named only where the DNA matches it firmly. Some rows have no size entry. The others give once, few or many, or a class for an expanded clone.

j_gene,v_gene,d_gene,abundance,CDR3aa,CDR3nt
TRBJ2-6,TRBV5-1,.,many,CASSLGGYGANVLTF,TGCGCCAGCAGCTTGGGTGGGTATGGGGCCAACGTCCTGACTTTC
TRBJ2-7,TRBV5-5,.,many,CASSFHRDRVEQYF,TGTGCCAGCAGCTTTCACAGGGATCGTGTCGAGCAGTACTTC
TRBJ2-1,TRBV18,TRBD2,many,CASSRRTSGSSYNEQFF,TGTGCCAGCTCACGACGGACTAGCGGGAGCTCCTACAATGAGCAGTTCTTC
TRBJ2-2,TRBV27,.,.,CASSPGDSGELFF,TGTGCCAGCAGTCCAGGGGATTCCGGGGAGCTGTTTTTT
TRBJ2-5,TRBV7-2,.,many,CASSREYQETQYF,TGTGCCAGCAGCAGGGAGTACCAAGAGACCCAGTACTTC
TRBJ2-7,TRBV6-2/TRBV6-3,TRBD2,.,CASSSPLAGAFYEQYF,TGTGCCAGCAGTTCCCCACTAGCGGGAGCTTTCTACGAGCAGTACTTC
TRBJ2-2,TRBV13,.,few,CASSSYTNTGELFF,TGTGCCAGCAGCTCATATACGAACACCGGGGAGCTGTTTTTT
TRBJ2-1,TRBV12-3/TRBV12-4,TRBD2,many,CASSLALLAGGEQFF,TGTGCCAGCAGTTTAGCGCTACTAGCGGGAGGCGAGCAGTTCTTC
TRBJ2-5,TRBV6-1,TRBD1,.,CASSKDRDRGETQYF,TGTGCCAGCAGCAAAGATAGGGACAGGGGGGAGACCCAGTACTTC
TRBJ1-1,TRBV6-2/TRBV6-3,.,many,CASRAQQGNEAEAFF,TGTGCCAGCAGGGCTCAACAGGGAAATGAGGCTGAAGCTTTCTTT
TRBJ2-3,TRBV4-2,.,many,CASSQGQGSSTDTQYF,TGTGCCAGCAGCCAAGGGCAGGGAAGTAGCACAGATACGCAGTATTTT
TRBJ2-7,TRBV19,TRBD1,few,CASSGDRSSYEQYF,TGTGCCAGTAGTGGGGACAGGAGCTCCTACGAGCAGTACTTC
TRBJ2-1,TRBV6-2/TRBV6-3,.,many,CASSLTRWGEQFF,TGTGCCAGCAGCCTTACTAGATGGGGTGAGCAGTTCTTC
TRBJ1-1,TRBV18,.,many,CASSPSDGSEAFF,TGTGCCAGCTCACCTTCGGACGGTTCAGAAGCTTTCTTT
TRBJ2-2,TRBV29-1,.,.,CSGVTGFANTGELFF,TGCAGCGGCGTAACAGGGTTCGCGAACACCGGGGAGCTGTTTTTT
TRBJ2-3,TRBV29-1,TRBD2,few,CSVGLAGGRDTQYF,TGCAGCGTCGGACTAGCGGGAGGTAGGGATACGCAGTATTTT
TRBJ2-1,TRBV6-2/TRBV6-3,.,many,CASSPLVGEQFF,TGTGCCAGCAGCCCGCTAGTTGGCGAGCAGTTCTTC